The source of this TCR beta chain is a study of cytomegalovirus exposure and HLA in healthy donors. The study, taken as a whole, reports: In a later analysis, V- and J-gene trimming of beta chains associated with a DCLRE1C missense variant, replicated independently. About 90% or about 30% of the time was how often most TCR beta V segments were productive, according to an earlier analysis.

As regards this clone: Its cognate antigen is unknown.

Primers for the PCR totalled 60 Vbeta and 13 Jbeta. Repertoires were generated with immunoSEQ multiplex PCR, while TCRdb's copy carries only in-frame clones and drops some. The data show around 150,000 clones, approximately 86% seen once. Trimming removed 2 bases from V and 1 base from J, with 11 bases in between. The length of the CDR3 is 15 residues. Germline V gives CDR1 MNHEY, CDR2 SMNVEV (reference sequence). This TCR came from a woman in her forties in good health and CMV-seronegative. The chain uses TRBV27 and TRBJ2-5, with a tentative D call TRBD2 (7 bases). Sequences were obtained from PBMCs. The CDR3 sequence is CASSLGAGAQETQYF. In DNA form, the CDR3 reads TGTGCCAGCAGTTTAGGGGCGGGGGCCCAAGAGACCCAGTACTTC.